This is a list of T cell receptor beta chains from one sample in a study of T cell changes during pregnancy in multiple sclerosis. Profiled with immunoSEQ multiplex PCR; TCRdb holds only in-frame clones, not every one. The sample includes about 56,000 clones, 92% seen only once; the top ten take approximately 0.2%. The sequenced sample was CD4+ T cells from peripheral blood mononuclear cells, obtained in the second trimester of pregnancy. Source of these receptors: a female donor with multiple sclerosis, enrolled in a pregnancy study. Each CDR3 is given with its conserved first and last residue. D genes are given only for firm matches.

J	V	D	CDR3	DNA
TRBJ2-1	TRBV7-9	NA	CASNKGGGPFNEQFF	TGTGCCAGTAATAAGGGGGGAGGGCCCTTCAATGAGCAGTTCTTC
TRBJ1-2	TRBV18	NA	CASSPPEGNGYTF	TGTGCCAGCTCACCACCGGAGGGGAATGGCTACACCTTC
TRBJ1-1	TRBV7-9	TRBD1	CASSRQGNTEAFF	TGTGCCAGCAGCCGACAGGGAAACACTGAAGCTTTCTTT
TRBJ2-5	TRBV5-1	TRBD2	CASSPGLAGPGETQYF	TGCGCCAGCAGCCCTGGACTAGCGGGACCGGGAGAGACCCAGTACTTC
TRBJ1-2	TRBV9	NA	CASSAGAAPNYGYTF	TGTGCCAGCAGCGCAGGGGCCGCTCCCAACTATGGCTACACCTTC
TRBJ1-3	TRBV2	NA	CASSDPAGPGLGNTIYF	TGTGCCAGCAGTGACCCGGCAGGGCCCGGTTTGGGAAACACCATATATTTT
TRBJ2-2	TRBV5-1	NA	CASSLAPQNTGELFF	TGCGCCAGCAGCTTGGCTCCACAGAACACCGGGGAGCTGTTTTTT
TRBJ2-2	TRBV2	NA	CASSVSVPNTGELFF	TGTGCCAGCAGTGTATCGGTTCCCAACACCGGGGAGCTGTTTTTT
TRBJ2-4	TRBV5-8	NA	CASSLAKRERNIQYF	TGTGCCAGCAGCTTGGCCAAGAGGGAACGGAACATTCAGTACTTC
TRBJ2-7	TRBV7-3	NA	CASSLNEGGEQYF	TGTGCCAGCAGCTTAAATGAGGGTGGCGAGCAGTACTTC
TRBJ1-4	TRBV19	TRBD1	CASSLNRGQNEKLFF	TGTGCCAGTAGCCTAAACAGGGGGCAGAATGAAAAACTGTTTTTT
TRBJ2-6	TRBV28	NA	CASTVGGAGANVLTF	TGTGCCAGCACCGTAGGGGGGGCTGGGGCCAACGTCCTGACTTTC
TRBJ1-2	TRBV14	NA	CASSPAATYGYTF	TGTGCCAGCAGCCCGGCGGCCACCTATGGCTACACCTTC
TRBJ1-1	TRBV19	NA	CASSMRAGASGTEAFF	TGTGCCAGTAGTATGCGGGCAGGGGCATCGGGCACTGAAGCTTTCTTT